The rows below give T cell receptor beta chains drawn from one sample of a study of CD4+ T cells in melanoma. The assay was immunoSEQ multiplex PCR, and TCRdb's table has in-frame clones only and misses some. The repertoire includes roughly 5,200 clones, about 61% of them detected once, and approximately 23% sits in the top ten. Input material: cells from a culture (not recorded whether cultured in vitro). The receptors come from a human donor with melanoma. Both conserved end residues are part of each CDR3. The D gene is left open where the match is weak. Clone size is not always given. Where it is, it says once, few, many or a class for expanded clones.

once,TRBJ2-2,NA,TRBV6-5,TGTGCCAGCAGTTTACAGGGTACCACCGGGGAGCTGTTTTTT,CASSLQGTTGELFF
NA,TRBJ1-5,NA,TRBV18,TGTGCCAGCTCCCCCGACCGAAATCAGCCCCAGCATTTT,CASSPDRNQPQHF
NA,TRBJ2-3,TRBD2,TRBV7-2,TGTGCCAGCAGCTCCGACCTTTTAGCGGGGGTCACAGATACGCAGTATTTT,CASSSDLLAGVTDTQYF
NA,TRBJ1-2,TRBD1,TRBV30,TGTGCCTGGAGTGTACCGGGACAGGGGGCGGGGGGCTACACCTTC,CAWSVPGQGAGGYTF
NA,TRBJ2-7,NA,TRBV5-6,TGTGCCAGCAGCCTTCCGAATCCCGACGAACCGTACGAGCAGTACTTC,CASSLPNPDEPYEQYF
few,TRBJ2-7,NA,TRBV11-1,TGTGCCAGCAGCTTAGACGTTGGCCTCTCCTACGAGCAGTACTTC,CASSLDVGLSYEQYF
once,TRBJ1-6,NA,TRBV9,TGTGCCAGCAGCGTAGGCGACACTGTCAATTCACCCCTCCACTTT,CASSVGDTVNSPLHF
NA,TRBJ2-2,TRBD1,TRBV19,TGTGCCAGTCATGCAGGGACAGGGGGCTTCACCGGGGAGCTGTTTTTT,CASHAGTGGFTGELFF
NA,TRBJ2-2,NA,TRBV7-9,TGTGCCAGCACCTGGGGCACCGGGGAGCTGTTTTTT,CASTWGTGELFF
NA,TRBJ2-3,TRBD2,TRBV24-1,TGTGCCACCAGTGATAAAGAACTAGCGGGGGTCTCAGATACGCAGTATTTT,CATSDKELAGVSDTQYF
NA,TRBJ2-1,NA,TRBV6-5,TGTGCCAGCAGCGAGTCGGGGGCAAATGAGCAGTTCTTC,CASSESGANEQFF
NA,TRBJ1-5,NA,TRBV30,TGTGCCTGGACCCATTCGGACAGAGCTAGCAATCAGCCCCAGCATTTT,CAWTHSDRASNQPQHF
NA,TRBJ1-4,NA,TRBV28,TGTGCCAGCAGTTCCCCGAGGGGCCGTAATGAAAAACTGTTTTTT,CASSSPRGRNEKLFF
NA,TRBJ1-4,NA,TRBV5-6,TGTGCCAGCAGCTTGGGGGTGGAAGAAAAACTGTTTTTT,CASSLGVEEKLFF
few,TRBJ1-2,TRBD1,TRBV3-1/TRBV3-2,TGTGCCAGCAGCCAAGGTTGGACAGGGGATAACTATGGCTACACCTTC,CASSQGWTGDNYGYTF
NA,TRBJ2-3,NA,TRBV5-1,TGCGCCAGCAGCTTGGACGGCACAGATACGCAGTATTTT,CASSLDGTDTQYF
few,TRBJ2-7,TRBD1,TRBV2,TGTGCCAGCAGTGATTGGGTGCAGGGGGCGGGAGAGCAGTACTTC,CASSDWVQGAGEQYF
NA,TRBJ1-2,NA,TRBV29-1,TGCAGCGTCGGTAGCCTTAACTATGGCTACACCTTC,CSVGSLNYGYTF
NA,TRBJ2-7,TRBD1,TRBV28,TGTGCCAGCAGTTCGGACAGGGAAACCTACGAGCAGTACTTC,CASSSDRETYEQYF
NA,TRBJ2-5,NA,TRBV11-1,TGTGCCAGCAGCACCGGACTCGGGGGAGTGGAGACCCAGTACTTC,CASSTGLGGVETQYF
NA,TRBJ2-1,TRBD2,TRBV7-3,TGTGCCAGCAGCGCAAACCCCCGGGGGGGCCTGAATGAGCAGTTCTTC,CASSANPRGGLNEQFF
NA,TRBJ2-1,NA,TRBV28,TGTGCCAGCAGTTCTTCCCAGCGTGGGTACAATGAGCAGTTCTTC,CASSSSQRGYNEQFF
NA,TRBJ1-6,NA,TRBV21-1,TGTGCCAGCAGCAAAGATCGCAGGGGCTATAATTCACCCCTCCACTTT,CASSKDRRGYNSPLHF
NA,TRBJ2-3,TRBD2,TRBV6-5,TGTGCCAGCAGTTATAGCGGGGGGAACACAGGTACGCAGTATTTT,CASSYSGGNTGTQYF
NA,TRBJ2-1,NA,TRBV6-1,TGTGCCAGCAGTGAATTTACCAGGACAAACAATGAGCAGTTCTTC,CASSEFTRTNNEQFF
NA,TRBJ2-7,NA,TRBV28,TGTGCCAGCAGTTTCGCAGGGGAACTATACGAGCAGTACTTC,CASSFAGELYEQYF
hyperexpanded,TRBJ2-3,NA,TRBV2,TGTGCCAGCAGTTCAGGGACAGATACGCAGTATTTT,CASSSGTDTQYF
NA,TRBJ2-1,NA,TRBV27,TGTGCCAGCAGTTTAGGACGGGTTAACGAGCAGTTCTTC,CASSLGRVNEQFF
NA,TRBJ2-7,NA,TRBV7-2,TGTGCCAGCAGCCCGGGGACTGCCCGATGGAGCAACGAGCAGTACTTC,CASSPGTARWSNEQYF
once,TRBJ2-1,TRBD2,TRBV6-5,TGTGCCAGCAGTTACGGTAGCGGGGGGGGTTATGAGCAGTTCTTC,CASSYGSGGGYEQFF
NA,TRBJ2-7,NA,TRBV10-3,TGTGCCATCAGGGGGGGGACAGTGGAAGGCGAGCAGTACTTC,CAIRGGTVEGEQYF
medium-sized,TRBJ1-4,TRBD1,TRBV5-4,TGTGCCAGCAGCTCCAACAGGGGGCTCAACGAAAAACTGTTTTTT,CASSSNRGLNEKLFF
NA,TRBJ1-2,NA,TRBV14,TGTGCCAGCAGCCAAGAAATGTGGGGGGATCCTTACTATGGCTACACCTTC,CASSQEMWGDPYYGYTF
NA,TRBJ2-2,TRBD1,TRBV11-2,TGTGCCAGCAGCTTATTGTCACGGGACAGTACCGGGGAGCTGTTTTTT,CASSLLSRDSTGELFF
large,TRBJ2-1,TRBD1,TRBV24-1,TGTGCCACCAGTGGTTTCGGGACAGGGGGCTGGGAGCAGTTCTTC,CATSGFGTGGWEQFF
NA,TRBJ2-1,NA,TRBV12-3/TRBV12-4,TGTGCCAGCAGTCCGGGGTCCTACAATGAGCAGTTCTTC,CASSPGSYNEQFF
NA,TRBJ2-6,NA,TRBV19,TGTGCCAGTAGTATGGGGAGCTCTGGGGCCAACGTCCTGACTTTC,CASSMGSSGANVLTF
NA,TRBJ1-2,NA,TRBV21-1,TGTGCCAGCAGTGAAACTTCGGGGACGGGAAACAACTATGGCTACACCTTC,CASSETSGTGNNYGYTF
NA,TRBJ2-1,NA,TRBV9,TGTGCCAGCAGCGAGCCTAGGGCGGGGAGCTCCTACAATGAGCAGTTCTTC,CASSEPRAGSSYNEQFF
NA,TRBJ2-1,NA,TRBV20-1,TGCAGTGCAAGGAAAGGAGTTGGGGAGTTCTTC,CSARKGVGEFF
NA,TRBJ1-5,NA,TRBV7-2,TGTGCCAGCAGCTTACAGGGAGGCAATCAGCCCCAGCATTTT,CASSLQGGNQPQHF
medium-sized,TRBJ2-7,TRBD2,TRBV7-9,TGTGCCAGCAGCCCCACTAGCGGGGGTGGGGCGCCCGAGCAGTACTTC,CASSPTSGGGAPEQYF
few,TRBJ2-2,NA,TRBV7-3,TGTGCCAGCAGCTTCCCGGCCGGGGAGCTGTTTTTT,CASSFPAGELFF
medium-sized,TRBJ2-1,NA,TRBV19,TGTGCCAGTAGGTCACGCCCTAAGGGGGGTTCCTACAATGAGCAGTTCTTC,CASRSRPKGGSYNEQFF
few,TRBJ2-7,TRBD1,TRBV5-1,TGCGCCAGCAGCTTGCGGACAGGAGTCGAGCAGTACTTC,CASSLRTGVEQYF